Each of the 24 T cell receptor beta chains below was sequenced from the same sample in a study of shared clonotypes between healthy human individuals (dated by TCRdb to about 2020). Library prep was done by the immunoSEQ multiplex PCR assay. TCRdb carries this immuneACCESS record with in-frame sequences only. Its versions omit some clonotypes, under half of them owing to an unresolved V gene in the studies checked, with the rest unexplained. For this sample there are roughly 2.2 million clones; over 85% appear just once. The biggest ten clones account for approximately 0.4% of the sample. Material: naive CD4+ T cells from PBMCs. What this sample's cell subset or site label stands for: CD45RA+ positively selected. Receptor source: a man aged 18 to 29 in good health. Some clones in this sample may be carry-over from other donors' samples.

The sample holds a few counts of this clone. Written as DNA, the CDR3 is TGTGCCAGCAGCCCAAAAGATACGCAGTATTTT. It encodes CASSPKDTQYF. The chain couples TRBV7-2 to TRBJ2-3; no clear D gene. The germline V gene encodes CDR1 SGHTA and CDR2 FQGNSA. This CDR3 is built from 11 residues. The V gene lost 5 bases and the J gene lost 5 bases, with 5 bases spanning the gap.

This chain uses TRBV4-1 with TRBJ2-7, with 9 bases lining up with TRBD2. Germline CDR1 reads MGHRA; CDR2 reads YSYEKL. V shed 3 bases and J 2 bases; nucleotides not matched to a gene: 20. The CDR3 sequence is 20 residues long. In nucleotides, the CDR3 is TGCGCCAGCAGCCATATACAGGGGTTCCTAGCGGGAACCCTGACCTACGAGCAGTACTTC. This gives the protein CASSHIQGFLAGTLTYEQYF.

The chain has TRBV9 and TRBJ2-3; D may be TRBD1 (6 bases). Germline-derived CDR1 and CDR2 are SGDLS and YYNGEE. This CDR3 has 14 amino acids. The V gene lost 4 bases and the J gene lost 7 bases, with 16 bases spanning the gap. The CDR3 sequence: CASSPGQWGNTQYF. CDR3 sequence (DNA): TGTGCCAGCAGCCCTGGACAGTGGGGCAATACGCAGTATTTT.

The gene calls are TRBV7-9 and TRBJ2-2; maybe TRBD2 (5 bases). The ends were cut back, 3 bases at V and 1 base at J, with 9 bases in the middle. Looked up from germline, CDR1 is SEHNR and CDR2 is FQNEAQ (reference sequence). The CDR3 has 15 residues. The DNA of the CDR3 is TGTGCCAGCAGCTTTCGAGGGCAGAACACCGGGGAGCTGTTTTTT. Protein: CASSFRGQNTGELFF. The whole variable domain, remainder taken from reference TRBV7-9 and TRBJ2-2, is DTGVSQNPRHKITKRGQNVTFRCDPISEHNRLYWYRQTLGQGPEFLTYFQNEAQLEKSRLLSDRFSAERPKGSFSTLEIQRTEQGDSAMYLCASSFRGQNTGELFFGEGSRLTVL.

The genes are TRBV7-2 and TRBJ1-5; D unclear. The CDR3 is made up of 13 amino acids. Germline lookup yields CDR1 SGHTA and CDR2 FQGNSA. V lost 1 base, J lost 9 bases, and 10 bases lay in between. The CDR3 sequence is CASSLGEGPPQHF. CDR3 nucleotide sequence: TGTGCCAGCAGCTTAGGGGAGGGCCCGCCCCAGCATTTT.

This chain joins TRBV30 and TRBJ1-3, with a weak D call TRBD1 (6 bases). Trimming removed 0 bases at V and 8 bases at J, with 14 bases between. Germline CDR1 and CDR2: GTSNPN and SVGIG (reference sequence). The CDR3 has 14 residues. As DNA, the CDR3 is TGTGCCTGGAGTGTACGTAGGGGGGAGGACACCATATATTTT. Its translation: CAWSVRRGEDTIYF.

The chain joins TRBV7-9 to TRBJ2-1; D gene unclear. With 1 base removed from V and 2 bases from J, the gap between germline ends came to 12 bases. The CDR3 length is 16 residues. Germline V gene data show CDR1 as SEHNR and CDR2 as FQNEAQ (reference sequence). The DNA for the CDR3 is TGTGCCAGCAGCTTAGGATCGGGTGTTACCTACAATGAGCAGTTCTTC. Translating it yields CASSLGSGVTYNEQFF.

The chain is built from TRBV7-9 and TRBJ2-2; 7 bases fit TRBD1. V shed 3 bases and J 4 bases; nucleotides not matched to a gene: 5. Germline V gene data show CDR1 as SEHNR and CDR2 as FQNEAQ (reference sequence). The CDR3 totals 15 residues. The CDR3 region is CASSFGGQPTGELFF. CDR3 DNA: TGTGCCAGCAGCTTTGGGGGACAGCCCACCGGGGAGCTGTTTTTT.

This chain links TRBV28 with TRBJ1-1; 8 bases agree with TRBD1. Germline lookup yields CDR1 MDHEN and CDR2 SYDVKM. Trimming removed 6 bases from V and 7 bases from J; junction bases left unmatched: 10. This CDR3 is built from 14 residues. In DNA, the CDR3 is TGTGCCAGCAGCCTTGGACAGGGAAAGGGTGAAGCTTTCTTT. Translation: CASSLGQGKGEAFF. Looking up the rest from reference TRBV28 and TRBJ1-1 gives the full variable domain: DVKVTQSSRYLVKRTGEKVFLECVQDMDHENMFWYRQDPGLGLRLIYFSYDVKMKEKGDIPEGYSVSREKKERFSLILESASTNQTSMYLCASSLGQGKGEAFFGQGTRLTVV.

CDR3 DNA: TGTGCCAGCAGCTTCAGACATCGAATGGACTCTGAAGCTTTCTTT. Amino acids: CASSFRHRMDSEAFF. This rearrangement joins TRBV11-3 to TRBJ1-1; D is undetermined. The CDR3 loop spans 15 amino acids. The V end lost 3 bases, the J end lost 6 bases, and 17 bases lay between the germline ends. Germline lookup yields CDR1 SGHNT and CDR2 YENEEA.

This chain joins TRBV5-1 and TRBJ2-5; 8 nucleotides align to TRBD2. The germline CDR1 and CDR2 sequences are SGHRS and YFSETQ. V gave up 4 bases and J gave up 5 bases; unmatched junction bases: 7. This CDR3 is built from 14 residues. CDR3: CASSLRGARETQYF. CDR3 in DNA: TGCGCCAGCAGCCTGCGGGGGGCCCGGGAGACCCAGTACTTC.

The gene calls are TRBV19 and TRBJ2-6; D perhaps matches TRBD2 (6 bases). This CDR3 has 17 amino acids. Germline lookup yields CDR1 LNHDA and CDR2 SQIVND (reference sequence). The ends were cut back, 1 base at V and 0 bases at J, with 10 bases in the middle. As DNA, the CDR3 is TGTGCCAGTAGTATAGCCCGGGAGTTCTCTGGGGCCAACGTCCTGACTTTC. Translated, it gives CASSIAREFSGANVLTF.

The CDR3 coding sequence is TGCGCCAGCAGCCATAACCTTCGTCCAGATACGCAGTATTTT. Translating gives CASSHNLRPDTQYF. This chain links TRBV4-3 with TRBJ2-3; D unclear. CDR3 length equals 14 residues. Germline loops: CDR1 LGHNA, CDR2 YSLEER. Deletions cut 3 bases from V and 4 bases from J, with 11 bases between.

This sequence joins TRBV7-3 and TRBJ1-1; a weak D match, TRBD1 (6 bases). The V gene's germline CDR1 is SGHTA and CDR2 FQGTGA. The CDR3 has 13 residues. V was cut by 0 bases and J by 11 bases, with 13 bases left in between. CDR3 nucleotide sequence: TGTGCCAGCAGCTTAACTTCCGGACAGATGGCTTTCTTT. Translation: CASSLTSGQMAFF.

The chain is built from TRBV5-1 and TRBJ2-1; 13 nucleotides agree with TRBD2. The V gene end was trimmed by 4 bases and the J gene end by 0 bases; junction bases not matched to a gene: 10. The CDR3 runs 19 residues. Per the germline V gene, CDR1 is SGHRS and CDR2 is YFSETQ. The CDR3 loop reads CASSNPGLAGSSSYNEQFF. For the CDR3, the DNA is TGCGCCAGCAGCAATCCGGGACTAGCGGGATCAAGCTCCTACAATGAGCAGTTCTTC. The whole variable domain, remainder taken from reference TRBV5-1 and TRBJ2-1, is KAGVTQTPRYLIKTRGQQVTLSCSPISGHRSVSWYQQTPGQGLQFLFEYFSETQRNKGNFPGRFSGRQFSNSRSEMNVSTLELGDSALYLCASSNPGLAGSSSYNEQFFGPGTRLTVL.

The chain is built from TRBV21-1 and TRBJ1-2. TRBV21-1 is annotated as a pseudogene. The CDR3 covers 14 residues. CDR3 nucleotides: TGTGCCAGCGGAGTGGGGTCCCCTAACTATGGCTACACCTTC. Its translation: CASGVGSPNYGYTF.

This CDR3 reads CASETPRGPRLNEQFF. The CDR3 DNA sequence: TGTGCCAGCGAGACACCCAGGGGGCCGAGGTTGAATGAGCAGTTCTTC. V usage is TRBV6-6 and J usage is TRBJ2-1, with TRBD1 identical over 8 bases. The germline V gene encodes CDR1 MNHNY and CDR2 SVGAGI (reference sequence). After removal of 8 bases from V and 7 bases from J, the junction contained 16 bases not matched to a gene. This CDR3 has 16 amino acids.

The rearrangement uses TRBV14 and TRBJ2-5; a possible D gene is TRBD1 (5 bases). Germline V gene sequence: CDR1 SGHDN, CDR2 FVKESK. With 1 base removed from V and 5 bases from J, the gap between germline ends came to 11 bases. The CDR3 extends over 14 amino acids. CDR3 in amino acids: CASSQGQLPETQYF. The CDR3 DNA sequence: TGTGCCAGCAGCCAAGGACAGTTGCCGGAGACCCAGTACTTC.

The rearrangement joins TRBV25-1 to TRBJ1-4, with unresolved D. The CDR3 spans 15 residues. The ends were cut back, 1 base at V and 4 bases at J, with 10 bases in the middle. Germline lookup yields CDR1 MGHDK and CDR2 SYGVNS. The chain's CDR3 is CASSEWSAGNEKLFF. CDR3 bases: TGTGCCAGCAGTGAATGGTCAGCCGGTAATGAAAAACTGTTTTTT.

The gene calls are TRBV4-3 and TRBJ1-1; tentative D call: TRBD1 (5 bases). Per the germline V gene, CDR1 is LGHNA and CDR2 is YSLEER. V was trimmed by 0 bases and J by 3 bases, leaving 11 bases between them. The CDR3 sequence is 15 residues long. Here the CDR3 DNA reads TGCGCCAGCAGCCAAGAGTTCAGGGCCTACACTGAAGCTTTCTTT. Its protein is CASSQEFRAYTEAFF.

Concerning this clone itself: This sample also contains other DNA sequences that code for the same CDR3. J is TRBJ1-5 and V is TRBV5-1; D is possibly TRBD1 (5 bases). Germline assignment: CDR1 SGHRS and CDR2 YFSETQ. CDR3 length equals 15 residues. Between the trimmed V and J ends, which lost 0 bases and 4 bases, there was a span of 11 bases. The CDR3 spells CASSLEGQGNQPQHF. The CDR3 DNA sequence: TGCGCCAGCAGCTTGGAAGGGCAGGGAAATCAGCCCCAGCATTTT. Together with reference TRBV5-1 and TRBJ1-5, the CDR3 gives the full variable domain: KAGVTQTPRYLIKTRGQQVTLSCSPISGHRSVSWYQQTPGQGLQFLFEYFSETQRNKGNFPGRFSGRQFSNSRSEMNVSTLELGDSALYLCASSLEGQGNQPQHFGDGTRLSIL.

This sequence joins TRBV29-1 and TRBJ1-2; D remains ambiguous. Germline V CDR1 and CDR2: SQVTM, ANQGSEA. The CDR3 runs 14 residues. Trimming removed 4 bases from V and 0 bases from J, with 12 bases in between. CDR3: CSVVGRTSNYGYTF. DNA of the CDR3: TGCAGCGTTGTAGGAAGGACTTCTAACTATGGCTACACCTTC.

The V call is TRBV19, the J call TRBJ2-7; a weak D match, TRBD1 (7 bases). Trimming left V 7 bases short and J 2 bases short, with 18 bases between. This CDR3 has 15 residues. Looked up from germline, CDR1 is LNHDA and CDR2 is SQIVND (reference sequence). The CDR3 is CASTLRGRGAYEQYF. CDR3 nucleotide sequence: TGTGCCAGTACCCTAAGGGGGCGCGGGGCCTACGAGCAGTACTTC. Supplemented by reference TRBV19 and TRBJ2-7, the full variable domain reads DGGITQSPKYLFRKEGQNVTLSCEQNLNHDAMYWYRQDPGQGLRLIYYSQIVNDFQKGDIAEGYSVSREKKESFPLTVTSAQKNPTAFYLCASTLRGRGAYEQYFGPGTRLTVT.

V is TRBV19 and J is TRBJ2-4; 9 nucleotides agree with TRBD1. The CDR3 is made up of 14 amino acids. The V gene's germline CDR1 is LNHDA and CDR2 SQIVND (reference sequence). V lost 2 bases and J lost 9; bases outside the gene matches: 5. The CDR3 reads CASSITGGNGIQYF. For the CDR3, the DNA is TGTGCCAGTAGTATAACAGGGGGCAACGGCATTCAGTACTTC.